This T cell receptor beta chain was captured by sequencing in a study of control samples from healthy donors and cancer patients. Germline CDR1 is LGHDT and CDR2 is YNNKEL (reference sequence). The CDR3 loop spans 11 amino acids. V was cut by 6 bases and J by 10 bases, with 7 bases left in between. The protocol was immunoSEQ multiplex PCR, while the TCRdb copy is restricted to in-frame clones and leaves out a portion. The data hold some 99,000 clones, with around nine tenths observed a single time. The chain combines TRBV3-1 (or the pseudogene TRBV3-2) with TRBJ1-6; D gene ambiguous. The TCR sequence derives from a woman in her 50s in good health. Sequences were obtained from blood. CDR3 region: CASRGESPLHF. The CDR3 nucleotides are TGTGCCAGCAGGGGAGAATCACCCCTCCACTTT.